This T cell receptor (beta chain) was captured by sequencing in a study of T cell responses to AZD1222 COVID-19 vaccine. Using immunoSEQ multiplex PCR, the repertoire was profiled, and TCRdb retains in-frame clones only, with some absent. The top ten hold 0.95% to 1.3% of the sample, which has about 46,000 clones, roughly 89% seen once. The germline V gene encodes CDR1 LNHDA and CDR2 SQIVND (reference sequence). This CDR3 is built from 14 residues. Trimming at V came to 2 bases and at J to 5 bases, leaving 5 bases not matched to a gene. This chain uses TRBV19 with TRBJ1-2, with 7 bases lining up with TRBD1. Specimen: peripheral blood, collected 28 days after the second AZD1222 dose. This receptor was obtained from an adult who received the AZD1222 COVID-19 vaccine. CDR3 loop: CASSIRTGGYGYTF. The CDR3 region has the DNA TGTGCCAGTAGTATACGGACAGGAGGGTATGGCTACACCTTC.